These 29 T cell receptor beta chains were sequenced from one sample in a study of OX40 agonist ivuxolimab in advanced cancers. TCRdb keeps only in-frame clones here, not all; method: immunoSEQ multiplex PCR. The sample lists nearly 20,000 clones, 83% occurring once. Specimen: CD4+ or CD8+ T cells sorted from blood, collected in a trial of the OX40 agonist ivuxolimab. These receptors were obtained from an adult with an advanced solid tumor such as melanoma, head and neck, liver or kidney cancer.

This clone has just one count. The chain joins TRBV5-6 to TRBJ2-7; 7 bases align to TRBD1. Germline trimming cut 2 bases from V and 5 bases from J; bases unmatched to any gene: 7. Germline-derived CDR1 and CDR2 are SGHDT and YYEEEE. This CDR3 contains 14 residues. The chain's CDR3 is CASSFAGQVDEQYF. CDR3 nucleotides: TGTGCCAGCAGCTTCGCAGGACAGGTGGACGAGCAGTACTTC.

The chain combines TRBV27 with TRBJ2-7, with a tentative D call TRBD1 (5 bases). V shed 5 bases and J shed 0 bases, with 14 bases lying between them. Germline lookup yields CDR1 MNHEY and CDR2 SMNVEV (reference sequence). CDR3 length: 15 amino acids. DNA of the CDR3: TGTGCCAGCAGTATCGCGTCAGGGTACTCCTACGAGCAGTACTTC. This encodes CASSIASGYSYEQYF.

The gene calls are TRBV6-1 and TRBJ1-2; possibly TRBD1 for D (5 bases). The CDR3 extends over 14 amino acids. V was cut by 2 bases and J by 8 bases, with 15 bases left in between. Germline V CDR1 and CDR2: MNHNS, SASEGT. The CDR3 nucleotides are TGTGCCAGCAGTGAAACAGGTGGTCCTCGGGGCTACACCTTC. This encodes CASSETGGPRGYTF.

The CDR3 reads CASSRPTSGYNEQFF. The CDR3 coding sequence is TGTGCCAGTAGTAGACCGACTAGCGGTTACAATGAGCAGTTCTTC. The chain employs TRBV19 and TRBJ2-1; 9 bases align to TRBD2. J was trimmed by 4 bases and V by 4 bases; bases with no gene match: 5. The CDR3 is made up of 15 amino acids. Germline values: CDR1 LNHDA, CDR2 SQIVND (reference sequence). The variable domain in full, with the rest retrieved from reference TRBV19 and TRBJ2-1, is DGGITQSPKYLFRKEGQNVTLSCEQNLNHDAMYWYRQDPGQGLRLIYYSQIVNDFQKGDIAEGYSVSREKKESFPLTVTSAQKNPTAFYLCASSRPTSGYNEQFFGPGTRLTVL.

The V call is TRBV19, the J call TRBJ2-2; TRBD1 agrees at 9 bases. Trimming at V came to 7 bases and at J to 5 bases, leaving 5 bases not matched to a gene. CDR1 LNHDA and CDR2 SQIVND come from the germline V gene (reference sequence). The CDR3 has 14 amino acids. CDR3 sequence reads: CASKGQGWTGELFF. The CDR3 nucleotides are TGTGCCAGTAAGGGACAGGGTTGGACCGGGGAGCTGTTTTTT.

The chain employs TRBV28 and TRBJ2-7; TRBD2 is a possible D gene (6 bases). The ends were cut back, 6 bases at V and 2 bases at J, with 14 bases in the middle. CDR1 and CDR2 (germline): MDHEN, SYDVKM. CDR3 length equals 14 residues. This CDR3 is CASRETGGAYEQYF. DNA of the CDR3: TGTGCCAGCAGGGAAACCGGCGGGGCCTACGAGCAGTACTTC.

This clone was recorded once. The chain is built from TRBV11-2 and TRBJ1-6, with D maybe TRBD1 (5 bases). CDR1 is SGHAT, CDR2 FQNNGV, per germline. V was pared by 0 bases and J by 7 bases, with 13 bases between. The CDR3 sequence is 16 residues long. The CDR3 nucleotides are TGTGCCAGCAGCTTAGAAAGGGACCCGTGGAATTCACCCCTCCACTTT. It yields the protein CASSLERDPWNSPLHF.

The chain carries TRBV6-1 and TRBJ1-5; 7 bases are a match to TRBD1. The J segment lost 2 bases and the V segment lost 4 bases, leaving 2 bases of the junction unmatched. The CDR3 runs 14 residues. Germline loops: CDR1 MNHNS, CDR2 SASEGT. CDR3 nucleotides: TGTGCCAGCAGTGCGGGGACAGGCAATCAGCCCCAGCATTTT. This translates into CASSAGTGNQPQHF.

Details on this clone: At one boundary the junction diverges from the germline segment, which might be a read error. V and J are TRBV5-1 and TRBJ2-3, with D perhaps given as TRBD1 or TRBD2 (6 bases each). CDR1 and CDR2 from the germline V gene are SGHRS and YFSETQ. CDR3 length: 15 residues. The DNA for the CDR3 is TGTGCCAGTATAATGGGGGGCGGCTTCACAGATACGCAGTATTTT. Translating it yields CASIMGGGFTDTQYF.

The chain has TRBV15 and TRBJ2-7, with TRBD2 identical over 7 bases. From germline, CDR1 is LNHNV and CDR2 YYDKDF (reference sequence). CDR3 length: 15 residues. V lost 0 bases, J lost 0 bases, and 2 bases stayed unmatched. This CDR3 reads CATSREGGGSYEQYF. CDR3 sequence (DNA): TGTGCCACCAGCAGAGAGGGCGGGGGCTCCTACGAGCAGTACTTC.

This chain connects TRBV28 to TRBJ1-1, with D maybe TRBD1 (5 bases). CDR1 and CDR2 from the germline V gene are MDHEN and SYDVKM. V shed 2 bases and J shed 0 bases, with 7 bases lying between them. There are 14 residues in the CDR3. The CDR3 here is CASSLQGLNTEAFF. CDR3 bases: TGTGCCAGCAGTTTACAGGGATTGAACACTGAAGCTTTCTTT.

This chain joins TRBV9 and TRBJ2-2; perhaps TRBD2 as D (5 bases). The V end was cut by 3 bases, the J end by 7 bases, with 19 bases between. CDR3 length equals 16 residues. The germline V gene has CDR1 SGDLS and CDR2 YYNGEE. The CDR3, as DNA: TGTGCCAGCAGCGCACCAATTGGCGGGTTCGACGGGGAGCTGTTTTTT. This codes for CASSAPIGGFDGELFF.

The J gene is TRBJ1-3, the V gene TRBV27, with TRBD1 as a possible D gene (6 bases). This CDR3 spans 15 amino acids. Trimming shortened V by 2 bases and J by 2 bases, and 10 bases separated the two germline ends. Germline V CDR1 and CDR2: MNHEY, SMNVEV (reference sequence). As DNA, the CDR3 is TGTGCCAGCAGTTTACAGGGGCTGGCTGGAAACACCATATATTTT. Translated: CASSLQGLAGNTIYF.

In its sample, this clone is medium-sized. Other DNA sequences in this sample translate to the same CDR3. The chain joins TRBV9 to TRBJ2-7; possibly TRBD1 for D (6 bases). This CDR3 is built from 12 residues. V lost 0 bases to trimming and J lost 7 bases, with 8 bases between them. The germline gives CDR1 SGDLS, CDR2 YYNGEE. The CDR3 nucleotides read TGTGCCAGCAGCGTAGAAGGGGGAGAGCAGTACTTC. Translated: CASSVEGGEQYF.

The CDR3 DNA sequence: TGTGCCAGCAGTGAGAGGACAGCCTATAGCAATCAGCCCCAGCATTTT. It codes for CASSERTAYSNQPQHF. The rearrangement links TRBV2 to TRBJ1-5, with a possible D match to TRBD1 (6 bases). The CDR3 spans 16 residues. The ends were cut back, 3 bases at V and 0 bases at J, with 12 bases in the middle. Germline lookup yields CDR1 SNHLY and CDR2 FYNNEI.

The rearrangement links TRBV4-1 to TRBJ1-4; perhaps TRBD1 as D (6 bases). The CDR3 runs 13 residues. Trimming pared 5 bases from V and 8 bases from J, leaving 12 bases between. Germline V CDR1 and CDR2: MGHRA, YSYEKL. The CDR3 is CASSLQGGEKLFF. DNA for the CDR3: TGCGCCAGCAGCTTACAGGGTGGCGAAAAACTGTTTTTT.

This clone came up once. V usage is TRBV27 and J usage is TRBJ1-5, with D unresolved. Germline CDR1 reads MNHEY; CDR2 reads SMNVEV (reference sequence). CDR3 size: 14 residues. V gave up 5 bases and J gave up 7 bases, with 15 bases separating them. This CDR3 is CASSPQIVGQPQHF. CDR3 sequence (DNA): TGTGCCAGCAGTCCTCAGATAGTGGGCCAGCCCCAGCATTTT.

The V and J genes are TRBV27 and TRBJ1-2, with D possibly TRBD1 on 6 matching bases. Germline V gene lookup returns CDR1 MNHEY and CDR2 SMNVEV (reference sequence). The CDR3 is made up of 13 amino acids. Trimming took 2 bases from V and 8 from J, leaving 12 bases between them. The CDR3 reads CASSLMGAGGYTF. Here the CDR3 DNA reads TGTGCCAGCAGTTTAATGGGGGCTGGCGGCTACACCTTC.

The chain recombines TRBV14 with TRBJ2-7, with D possibly being TRBD2 (6 bases). V dropped 4 bases and J dropped 0 bases, with 16 bases sitting between them. Per germline, CDR1 SGHDN and CDR2 FVKESK. The CDR3 runs 16 residues. The CDR3 nucleotides read TGTGCCAGCAGCCTGGGCGGTCTGGACTACTCCTACGAGCAGTACTTC. Residues: CASSLGGLDYSYEQYF.

The rearrangement links TRBV6-6 to TRBJ1-4; no reliable D call. The length of the CDR3 is 15 residues. The germline V gene has CDR1 MNHNY and CDR2 SVGAGI (reference sequence). Trimming took 0 bases from V and 2 from J, leaving 7 bases between them. DNA for the CDR3: TGTGCCAGCAGTTACTCTCGGGTTACTAATGAAAAACTGTTTTTT. It yields the protein CASSYSRVTNEKLFF.

The chain combines TRBV25-1 with TRBJ1-6, with TRBD1 as a possible D gene (5 bases). With 3 bases removed from V and 10 bases from J, the gap between germline ends came to 16 bases. The CDR3 has 15 residues. From germline, CDR1 is MGHDK and CDR2 SYGVNS. CDR3 sequence (DNA): TGTGCCAGCAGTGAGCCGACAGCCGAGGACTCACCCCTCCACTTT. Translating gives CASSEPTAEDSPLHF. The full variable domain, completed using reference TRBV25-1 and TRBJ1-6, is EADIYQTPRYLVIGTGKKITLECSQTMGHDKMYWYQQDPGMELHLIHYSYGVNSTEKGDLSSESTVSRIRTEHFPLTLESARPSHTSQYLCASSEPTAEDSPLHFGNGTRLTVT.

The chain is built from TRBV5-5 and TRBJ2-1; TRBD1 aligns across 7 bases. Trimming took 0 bases from V and 8 from J; bases not matched to a gene: 8. This CDR3 region has 15 residues. Germline V gene sequence: CDR1 SGHKS, CDR2 YYEKEE (reference sequence). For the CDR3, the DNA is TGTGCCAGCAGCTTGGAGGGGGCTAAAATGGATGAGCAGTTCTTC. Its translation is CASSLEGAKMDEQFF.

The gene calls are TRBV19 and TRBJ1-2; no definite D call. Trimming took 1 base from V and 4 from J, leaving 7 bases between them. Germline V gives CDR1 LNHDA, CDR2 SQIVND (reference sequence). This CDR3 is 13 amino acids long. The chain's CDR3 is CASSIGVSYGYTF. CDR3 nucleotide sequence: TGTGCCAGTAGTATAGGGGTCAGCTATGGCTACACCTTC.

The genes are TRBV7-2 and TRBJ2-1; D is perhaps TRBD2 (6 bases). The CDR3 loop spans 14 amino acids. CDR1 and CDR2 from the germline V gene are SGHTA and FQGNSA. The ends were cut back, 1 base at V and 4 bases at J, with 8 bases in the middle. The CDR3 sequence is CASSLGGDYNEQFF. CDR3 nucleotides: TGTGCCAGCAGCTTAGGGGGGGATTACAATGAGCAGTTCTTC. Full variable domain (rest looked up from reference TRBV7-2 and TRBJ2-1): GAGVSQSPSNKVTEKGKDVELRCDPISGHTALYWYRQSLGQGLEFLIYFQGNSAPDKSGLPSDRFSAERTGGSVSTLTIQRTQQEDSAVYLCASSLGGDYNEQFFGPGTRLTVL.

The chain couples TRBV5-4 to TRBJ2-1, with 9 bases fitting TRBD2. Looked up from germline, CDR1 is SGHNT and CDR2 is YYREEE (reference sequence). CDR3 size: 16 residues. The J segment lost 6 bases and the V segment lost 1 base, leaving 8 bases of the junction unmatched. The CDR3 DNA follows: TGTGCCAGCAGCTTGTTCGCTAGCGGGATTACCAATGAGCAGTTCTTC. It translates to CASSLFASGITNEQFF. The full variable domain, in which reference TRBV5-4 and TRBJ2-1 provide the parts outside the CDR3, is ETGVTQSPTHLIKTRGQQVTLRCSSQSGHNTVSWYQQALGQGPQFIFQYYREEENGRGNFPPRFSGLQFPNYSSELNVNALELDDSALYLCASSLFASGITNEQFFGPGTRLTVL.

V is TRBV5-1 and J is TRBJ2-7; 7 bases match TRBD2. The CDR3 is made up of 14 amino acids. The J segment lost 5 bases and the V segment lost 4 bases, leaving 9 bases of the junction unmatched. CDR1 is SGHRS, CDR2 YFSETQ, per germline. This CDR3 is CASSPNGGENEQYF. The CDR3 region has the DNA TGCGCCAGCAGCCCAAATGGGGGGGAGAACGAGCAGTACTTC.

V usage is TRBV28 and J usage is TRBJ2-1, with a tentative D call TRBD2 (5 bases). Per germline, CDR1 MDHEN and CDR2 SYDVKM. This CDR3 comprises 14 residues. Trimming took off 8 bases at V and 6 bases at J, with 17 bases between the two ends. In nucleotides, the CDR3 is TGTGCCAGCTTGATGACCGAACGGGGCAATGAGCAGTTCTTC. It codes for CASLMTERGNEQFF.

In its sample, this clone ranks as medium-sized. The V call is TRBV6-4, the J call TRBJ1-1; D not resolved. Trimming cost V 2 bases and J 8 bases, with 12 bases left between them. This CDR3 contains 13 residues. CDR1 is MRHNA and CDR2 is SNTAGT in the germline V gene. Here the CDR3 reads CASSDESVGEAFF. In nucleotides, the CDR3 is TGTGCCAGCAGTGACGAGAGCGTGGGAGAAGCTTTCTTT.

As DNA, the CDR3 is TGTGCCAGCAGCGGCCCCAGGGACCCTGGGGCCAACGTCCTGACTTTC. Its protein product is CASSGPRDPGANVLTF. The gene calls are TRBV9 and TRBJ2-6; D assignment may be TRBD1 or TRBD2 (5 bases each). V lost 3 bases and J 2 bases, leaving 12 bases between the germline ends. This CDR3 spans 16 amino acids. Germline values: CDR1 SGDLS, CDR2 YYNGEE.